The 15 T cell receptor beta chains presented below share a single source sample, sequenced in a study of regulatory T cells in long-lasting Graves disease. Stated time point: persistent/refractory GD, antithyroid drugs over 5 years with positive TRAb. PBMC RNA was the source of the TCR library. Researchers made TCR beta libraries by using iRepertoire HTBI primers and running Arm-PCR on CDR3 regions. Via MiXCR, TCRdb re-called the multiplex PCR reads, giving one row per CDR3 protein. The profile covers about 470,000 distinct CDR3 sequences, with around 21% appearing a single time and over 7.5% taken by the ten largest. The sequenced sample was peripheral blood mononuclear cells (PBMCs), obtained when the disease was refractory, from a patient treated with antithyroid drugs. These receptors all come from a female donor with Graves disease.

V usage is TRBV5-6 and J usage is TRBJ2-3; TRBD2 might be the D (6 bases). CDR1 is SGHDT and CDR2 is YYEEEE in the germline V gene. The V end lost 1 base, the J end lost 4 bases, and 10 bases lay between the germline ends. The CDR3 totals 14 residues. CDR3 in amino acids: CASSLLWGADTQYF. The CDR3 DNA is TGTGCCAGCAGCTTGCTGTGGGGGGCAGATACGCAGTATTTT. Together with reference TRBV5-6 and TRBJ2-3, the CDR3 gives the full variable domain: DAGVTQSPTHLIKTRGQQVTLRCSPKSGHDTVSWYQQALGQGPQFIFQYYEEEERQRGNFPDRFSGHQFPNYSSELNVNALLLGDSALYLCASSLLWGADTQYFGPGTRLTVL.

The chain carries TRBV7-2 and TRBJ2-4, with D perhaps being TRBD1 or TRBD2 (5 bases each). Trimming shortened V by 2 bases and J by 2 bases, and 10 bases separated the two germline ends. The CDR3 consists of 15 residues. CDR1 and CDR2 from the germline V gene are SGHTA and FQGNSA. This CDR3 reads CASSLIEGTKNIQYF. The DNA of the CDR3 is TGTGCCAGCAGCTTAATAGAGGGGACCAAAAACATTCAGTACTTC.

A note on this clonotype: This could be a read error, since a much larger clone is one nucleotide away. The rearrangement uses TRBV6-7 and TRBJ1-1, with TRBD1 as a possible D gene (5 bases). TRBV6-7 has ORF status, its function being uncertain. This CDR3 is built from 13 residues. Trimming removed 5 bases at V and 0 bases at J, with 7 bases between. The CDR3 DNA is TGTGCCAGCAGTCGGGGGATGAACACTGAAGCTTTCTTT. Protein sequence: CASSRGMNTEAFF.

This clonotype was picked up many times. The J gene is TRBJ2-5, the V gene TRBV7-3; D unresolved. V lost 0 bases to trimming and J lost 2 bases, with 7 bases between them. CDR1 is SGHTA, CDR2 FQGTGA, per germline. The CDR3 is made up of 14 amino acids. The DNA of the CDR3 is TGTGCCAGCAGCTTAACCGAGGTTCAAGAGACCCAGTACTTC. This gives the protein CASSLTEVQETQYF.

Many counts were recorded for this clonotype. The rearrangement joins TRBV25-1 to TRBJ2-7; 13 nucleotides match TRBD2. The CDR3 consists of 17 residues. V gave up 2 bases and J gave up 3 bases; unmatched junction bases: 7. From germline, CDR1 is MGHDK and CDR2 SYGVNS. CDR3 region: CASSEGLAGVPNYEQYF. In nucleotides, the CDR3 is TGTGCCAGCAGTGAAGGACTAGCGGGAGTGCCCAACTACGAGCAGTACTTC.

This clonotype was seen repeatedly, ten times or more. The chain uses TRBV28 and TRBJ1-4, with D uncertain. Per the germline V gene, CDR1 is MDHEN and CDR2 is SYDVKM. This CDR3 has 14 residues. Between the trimmed V and J ends, which lost 3 bases and 6 bases, there was a span of 11 bases. The CDR3 sequence: CASSLRPSYEKLFF. The CDR3 coding sequence is TGTGCCAGCAGTTTGCGGCCGTCGTATGAAAAACTGTTTTTT.

This sequence joins TRBV6-1 and TRBJ2-2, with TRBD2 matching over 9 bases. Germline CDR1 is MNHNS and CDR2 is SASEGT. The CDR3 loop spans 17 amino acids. V gave up 3 bases and J gave up 3 bases; unmatched junction bases: 8. The CDR3 DNA reads as TGTGCCAGCAGTGAGTCAGCGGGAGGATCGGACACCGGGGAGCTGTTTTTT. Translation gives CASSESAGGSDTGELFF.

The sample holds many counts of this clonotype. The chain couples TRBV19 to TRBJ2-2; D is perhaps TRBD2 (5 bases). The V gene's germline CDR1 is LNHDA and CDR2 SQIVND (reference sequence). The CDR3 covers 17 residues. The germline V and J ends were trimmed by 2 bases and 0 bases, with 13 bases remaining between them. The CDR3 loop is CASSILRGFANTGELFF. In DNA form, the CDR3 reads TGTGCCAGTAGTATATTACGGGGATTCGCGAACACCGGGGAGCTGTTTTTT.

The chain employs TRBV18 and TRBJ2-7; 9 nucleotides agree with TRBD1. V shed 3 bases and J 4 bases; nucleotides not matched to a gene: 7. The CDR3 spans 15 residues. CDR1 KGHSH and CDR2 LQKENI come from the germline V gene. DNA for the CDR3: TGTGCCAGCTCACCGGGGGACAGGGAAGGGTACGAGCAGTACTTC. Protein: CASSPGDREGYEQYF.

This clonotype was seen more than once but under ten times. The rearrangement joins TRBV29-1 to TRBJ2-3, with 10 nucleotides matching TRBD1. V dropped 7 bases and J dropped 5; count of bases not matched to a gene: 3. Germline values: CDR1 SQVTM, CDR2 ANQGSEA. CDR3 length: 12 amino acids. The CDR3 is CSARTGGDTQYF. CDR3 DNA: TGCAGCGCCCGGACAGGGGGAGATACGCAGTATTTT.

The sample holds many counts of this clonotype. The chain uses TRBV12-3 or TRBV12-4 and TRBJ1-2; perhaps TRBD1 as D (6 bases). V gave up 6 bases and J gave up 4 bases, with 12 bases separating them. The CDR3 runs 13 residues. The CDR3 coding sequence is TGTGCCAGCAGAAACAGGGTTGGCTATGGCTACACCTTC. It codes for CASRNRVGYGYTF.

The sample holds many counts of this clonotype. The rearrangement links TRBV28 to TRBJ1-5, with 8 bases matching TRBD1. From germline, CDR1 is MDHEN and CDR2 SYDVKM. This CDR3 region has 14 residues. J lost 4 bases, V lost 5 bases, and 4 bases had no gene match. The chain's CDR3 is CASSVQGENQPQHF. In nucleotides, the CDR3 is TGTGCCAGCAGTGTACAGGGGGAGAATCAGCCCCAGCATTTT.

This clonotype was counted ten times or more. V is TRBV28 and J is TRBJ2-4; 10 positions match TRBD2. The CDR3 totals 16 residues. Germline CDR1 MDHEN, CDR2 SYDVKM. Losses at the gene ends were 5 bases for V and 7 bases for J; bases not matched to a gene: 11. The CDR3 protein is CASSTLASGSFNIQYF. CDR3 DNA sequence: TGTGCCAGCAGTACCCTAGCTAGCGGGAGTTTCAACATTCAGTACTTC.

The genes are TRBV20-1 and TRBJ2-3, with D perhaps TRBD2 (5 bases). The CDR3 length is 14 residues. The V end was cut by 0 bases, the J end by 4 bases, with 11 bases between. Germline CDR1 DFQATT, CDR2 SNEGSKA (reference sequence). This CDR3 reads CSARDMASPDTQYF. CDR3 DNA: TGCAGTGCTAGAGATATGGCTAGCCCAGATACGCAGTATTTT.

This clonotype was seen at least ten times. The genes are TRBV11-2 and TRBJ2-7, with TRBD2 as a possible D gene (5 bases). Between the trimmed V and J ends, which lost 5 bases and 6 bases, there was a span of 14 bases. Germline V gene sequence: CDR1 SGHAT, CDR2 FQNNGV. The CDR3 extends over 13 amino acids. DNA of the CDR3: TGTGCCAGCAGCGTTGGACTCTTTTCCGAGCAGTACTTC. Its translation: CASSVGLFSEQYF. Looking up the rest from reference TRBV11-2 and TRBJ2-7 gives the full variable domain: EAGVAQSPRYKIIEKRQSVAFWCNPISGHATLYWYQQILGQGPKLLIQFQNNGVVDDSQLPKDRFSAERLKGVDSTLKIQPAKLEDSAVYLCASSVGLFSEQYFGPGTRLTVT.